The T cell receptor (beta chain) under discussion was sequenced for a study of blood T cells in healthy people across ages. Between the trimmed V and J ends, which lost 5 bases and 7 bases, there was a span of 11 bases. The germline V gene has CDR1 MNHEY and CDR2 SVGEGT. The CDR3 length is 12 residues. Using a J-beta primer mix together with a sample-barcoded 5' primer, a second PCR was run for roughly 7 to 11 cycles. Each CDR3 protein gets one entry after TCRdb re-called the 5' RACE reads with MiXCR. In the table there are 1.5 million to 2 million distinct CDR3 sequences, about 35% of which are singletons.

Material: blood. This sequence originates from a woman aged 25 to 45 in good health. The gene calls are TRBV6-2 or TRBV6-3 and TRBJ1-2, with a possible D match to TRBD1 (6 bases). The chain's CDR3 is CASSPGETGYTF. CDR3 in DNA: TGTGCCAGCAGTCCAGGGGAAACTGGCTACACCTTC.